This T cell receptor beta chain was recovered during a study of CD8 T cells in Susac syndrome (dated by TCRdb to the late 2010s). At the level of the whole study: Repertoire sequencing was used to test whether CD8+ T cell activation and differentiation in Susac syndrome was antigen driven. General findings and caveats noted by the study authors: The TCR sequencing and HLA analysis was acknowledged to have included a relatively small number of individuals.

The CDR3 spans 15 residues, from the cysteine through the phenylalanine. Only the CDR3 part of the read is kept: 45 bases, read in frame from the first base. From the germline V gene, CDR1 is SQVTM and CDR2 is ANQGSEA. The germline ends are 20 bases apart after V is trimmed by 5 bases and J by 7 bases. Peripheral blood CD8+ and CD4+ T cells from healthy donors, Susac syndrome patients and multiple sclerosis patients were profiled using high-throughput TCR beta sequencing. The healthy donors served as controls matched for age and sex. Bulk CD8+ and CD4+ T cells were purified by magnetic negative isolation, whereas CD8+ TEMRA cells were enriched by FACS. Blood was drawn into EDTA tubes, processed within 24 hours, and PBMCs were isolated by density gradient centrifugation. PBMCs intended for TCR sequencing were cryopreserved in liquid nitrogen and were subsequently thawed in a 37 degrees C water bath. The sorted or isolated CD4+, CD8+ and CD8+ TEMRA cells reached a purity of at least 90%.

RNA was extracted using the RNeasy kit, and about 0.5 to 1 microgram was reverse transcribed with random hexamers. The immunoSEQ multiplex PCR assay, which covers 54 Vbeta and 13 Jbeta segments, was used to amplify TCR beta CDR3 regions. Bias from PCR amplification was corrected by using a synthetic template baseline for primer optimization and for computational correction. The source study handled its data this way. Only productive sequences were kept, with reads annotated to V, D and J genes according to IMGT and analyzed in immunoSEQ Analyzer. Clonality was computed as one minus Shannon entropy normalized by log2 of the number of productive unique sequences. For each patient and control, public and private clones were evaluated within the 100 most prevalent clones. Clones were defined as Susac-specific when absent from the healthy and MS cohorts, from approximately 1,100 published viral clones and from other ImmuneACCESS disease sequences. Clones were called with MiXCR by TCRdb after fastp trimmed the public reads at Q25, and only in-frame beta chains were retained. Records with the same CDR3 protein are collapsed into one entry carrying the most frequent genes and DNA. TCRdb, rather than the study authors, made the V and J calls. This sample lists about 200,000 distinct CDR3 sequences; 95% were detected once. The top ten hold 0.08% to 0.11% of the sample.

This clonotype was picked up one time. Which antigen it targets is not known. The input lacks base qualities; no much larger clone sits a single base away. One read alone is weak evidence. The TCR sequence derives from a human donor in good health. The sequencing input was CD4+ T cells from PBMCs. The rearranged segments are TRBV29-1 and TRBJ2-2; the D match is possibly TRBD1 or TRBD2, with 6 bases aligned in each. The CDR3 protein: CSVSQMGGRDGELFF. The DNA sequence is given as TGCAGCGTTTCCCAGATGGGGGGCAGGGACGGGGAGCTGTTTTTT.